This record covers a single TCR beta chain. Random hexamers were used to reverse transcribe about 0.5 to 1 ug of RNA. Amplification of TCR beta CDR3 by immunoSEQ multiplex PCR spanned 54 Vbeta and 13 Jbeta. MiXCR, applied by TCRdb to the immunoSEQ multiplex PCR reads, yields one record per CDR3 protein. Here the sample spans about 180,000 distinct CDR3 sequences, about 95% being singletons. The data originate from a study of CD8 T cells in Susac syndrome. The CDR3 covers 15 residues. CDR1 and CDR2 from the germline V gene are SGHVS and FQNEAQ. Trimming left V 3 bases short and J 5 bases short, with 17 bases between. TEMRA cells were FACS-enriched, and CD8+ and CD4+ T cells were isolated negatively.

Sequenced material: CD4+ T cells from PBMCs. The chain links TRBV7-8 to TRBJ2-7; D remains unclear. The TCR sequence derives from a human donor with Susac syndrome. The CDR3, as DNA: TGTGCCAGCAGCTTTCGAAGGGTAGCCAACCACGAGCAGTACTTC. Protein: CASSFRRVANHEQYF.